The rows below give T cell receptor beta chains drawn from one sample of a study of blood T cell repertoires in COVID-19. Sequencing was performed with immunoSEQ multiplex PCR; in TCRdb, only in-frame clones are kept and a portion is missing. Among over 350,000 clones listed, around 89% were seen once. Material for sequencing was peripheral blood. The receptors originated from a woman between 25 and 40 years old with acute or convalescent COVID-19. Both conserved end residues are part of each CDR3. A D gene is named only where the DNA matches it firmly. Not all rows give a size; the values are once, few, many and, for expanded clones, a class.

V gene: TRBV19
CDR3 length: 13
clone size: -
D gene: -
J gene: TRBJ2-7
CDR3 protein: CASSGQGSYEQYF
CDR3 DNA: TGTGCCAGTAGTGGGCAGGGTTCCTACGAGCAGTACTTC

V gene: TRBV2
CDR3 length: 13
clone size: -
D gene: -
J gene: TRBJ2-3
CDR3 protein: CASTQEGTDTQYF
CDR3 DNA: TGTGCCAGCACGCAGGAAGGCACAGATACGCAGTATTTT

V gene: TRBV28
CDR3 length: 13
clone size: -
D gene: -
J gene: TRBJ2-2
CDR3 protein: CASRSRGVGELFF
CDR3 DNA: TGTGCCAGCAGGAGCAGGGGGGTCGGGGAGCTGTTTTTT

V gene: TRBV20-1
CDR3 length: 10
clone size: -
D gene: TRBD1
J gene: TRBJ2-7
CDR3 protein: CSAKGARWYF
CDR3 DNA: TGCAGTGCGAAGGGGGCCCGTTGGTACTTC

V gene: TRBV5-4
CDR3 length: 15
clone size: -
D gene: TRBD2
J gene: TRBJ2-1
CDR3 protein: CASSPRLAGGTEQFF
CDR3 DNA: TGTGCCAGCAGCCCCCGACTAGCGGGGGGTACTGAGCAGTTCTTC

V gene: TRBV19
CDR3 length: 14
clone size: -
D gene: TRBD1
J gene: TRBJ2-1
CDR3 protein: CASSSGTVSLPQFF
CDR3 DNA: TGTGCCAGTAGTTCCGGGACAGTTTCTCTTCCCCAGTTCTTC

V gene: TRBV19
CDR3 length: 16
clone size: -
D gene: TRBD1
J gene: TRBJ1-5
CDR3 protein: CASSIDRTGLNQPQHF
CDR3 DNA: TGTGCCAGTAGTATAGACAGGACAGGGCTGAATCAGCCCCAGCATTTT

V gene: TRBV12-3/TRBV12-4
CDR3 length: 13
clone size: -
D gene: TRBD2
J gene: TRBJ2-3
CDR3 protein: CASSLGRVDTQYF
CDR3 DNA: TGTGCCAGCAGCCTCGGGAGGGTAGATACGCAGTATTTT

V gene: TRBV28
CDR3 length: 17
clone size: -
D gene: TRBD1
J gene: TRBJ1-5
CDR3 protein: CASSFSGGGGFNQPQHF
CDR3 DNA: TGTGCCAGCAGTTTTTCGGGAGGGGGCGGATTCAATCAGCCCCAGCATTTT

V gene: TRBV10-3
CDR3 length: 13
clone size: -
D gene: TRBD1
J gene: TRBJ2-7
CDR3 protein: CAISEWTGVEQYF
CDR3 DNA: TGTGCCATCAGTGAGTGGACAGGGGTCGAGCAGTACTTC

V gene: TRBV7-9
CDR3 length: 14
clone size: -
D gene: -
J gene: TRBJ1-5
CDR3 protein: CASSLTGSNQPQHF
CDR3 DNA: TGTGCCAGCAGCCTCACCGGGAGCAATCAGCCCCAGCATTTT

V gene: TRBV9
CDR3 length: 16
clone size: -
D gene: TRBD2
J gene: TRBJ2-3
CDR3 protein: CASSKISGVGEDTQYF
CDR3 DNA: TGTGCCAGCAGCAAGATAAGCGGGGTCGGGGAAGATACGCAGTATTTT

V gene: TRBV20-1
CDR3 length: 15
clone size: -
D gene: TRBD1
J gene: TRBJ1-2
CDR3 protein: CSASSIQGVQYGYTF
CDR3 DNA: TGCAGTGCTAGTTCAATTCAGGGGGTGCAATATGGCTACACCTTC

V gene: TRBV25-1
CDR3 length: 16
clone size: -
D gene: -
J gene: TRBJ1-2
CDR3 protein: CASSESKYSGDYGYTF
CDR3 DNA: TGTGCCAGCAGTGAATCAAAGTATTCGGGTGACTATGGCTACACCTTC

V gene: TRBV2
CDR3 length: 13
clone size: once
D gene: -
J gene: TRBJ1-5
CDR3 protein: CASSAEREKPQHF
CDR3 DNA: TGTGCCAGCAGTGCGGAGAGGGAGAAGCCCCAGCATTTT

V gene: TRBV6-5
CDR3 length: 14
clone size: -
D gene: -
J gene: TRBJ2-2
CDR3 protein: CASSADSNTGELFF
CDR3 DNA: TGTGCCAGCTCGGCGGACAGTAACACCGGGGAGCTGTTTTTT

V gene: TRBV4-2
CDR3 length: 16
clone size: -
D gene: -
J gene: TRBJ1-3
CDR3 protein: CASSQDQGSSGNTIYF
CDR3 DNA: TGTGCCAGCAGCCAAGATCAGGGGAGCTCTGGAAACACCATATATTTT

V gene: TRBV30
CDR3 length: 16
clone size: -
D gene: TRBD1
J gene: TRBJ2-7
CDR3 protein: CAWTQSWDRGTYEQYF
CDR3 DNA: TGTGCCTGGACCCAATCCTGGGACAGGGGAACCTACGAGCAGTACTTC

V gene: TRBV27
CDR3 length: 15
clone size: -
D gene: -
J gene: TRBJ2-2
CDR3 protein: CASQNRQGRGGELFF
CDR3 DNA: TGTGCCAGCCAAAATCGTCAGGGGCGCGGCGGGGAGCTGTTTTTT

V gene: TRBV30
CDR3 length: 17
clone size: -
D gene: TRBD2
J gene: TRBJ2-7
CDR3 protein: CAWSSPGWRGVSYEQHF
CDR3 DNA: TGTGCCTGGAGTTCCCCGGGGTGGCGGGGGGTCTCCTACGAGCAGCACTTC

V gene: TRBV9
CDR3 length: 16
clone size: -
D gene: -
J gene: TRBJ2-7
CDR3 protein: CASSVAGHGFPYEQYF
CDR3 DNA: TGTGCCAGCAGCGTTGCGGGCCACGGTTTTCCCTACGAGCAGTACTTC

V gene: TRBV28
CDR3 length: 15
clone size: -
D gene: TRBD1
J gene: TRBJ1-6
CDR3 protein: CASSPGGANNSPLHF
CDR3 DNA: TGTGCCAGCAGTCCAGGGGGAGCAAATAATTCACCCCTCCACTTT

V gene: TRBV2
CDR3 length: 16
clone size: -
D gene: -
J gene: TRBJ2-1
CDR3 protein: CASSVSGAGVGNEQFF
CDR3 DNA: TGTGCCAGCAGTGTCTCAGGGGCAGGGGTGGGAAATGAGCAGTTCTTC

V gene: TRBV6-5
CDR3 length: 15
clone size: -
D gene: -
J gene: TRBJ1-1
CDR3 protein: CASRPRQILNTEAFF
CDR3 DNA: TGTGCCAGCAGGCCCCGACAGATCCTGAACACTGAAGCTTTCTTT

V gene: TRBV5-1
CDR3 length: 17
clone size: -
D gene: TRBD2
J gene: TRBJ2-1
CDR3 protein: CASSLAVAGGRGNEQFF
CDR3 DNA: TGCGCCAGCAGCTTGGCCGTTGCGGGGGGCCGGGGCAATGAGCAGTTCTTC

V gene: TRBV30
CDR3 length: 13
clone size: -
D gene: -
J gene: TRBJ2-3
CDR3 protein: CAWNFPGTDTQYF
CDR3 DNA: TGTGCCTGGAATTTTCCGGGTACAGATACGCAGTATTTT

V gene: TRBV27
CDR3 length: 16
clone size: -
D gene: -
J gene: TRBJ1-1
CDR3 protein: CASSRRTVAGNTEAFF
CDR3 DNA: TGTGCCAGCAGCCGTAGGACAGTTGCGGGGAACACTGAAGCTTTCTTT

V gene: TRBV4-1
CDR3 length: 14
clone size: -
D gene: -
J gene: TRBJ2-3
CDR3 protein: CASSPQGWVDTQYF
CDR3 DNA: TGCGCCAGCAGCCCTCAGGGGTGGGTAGATACGCAGTATTTT

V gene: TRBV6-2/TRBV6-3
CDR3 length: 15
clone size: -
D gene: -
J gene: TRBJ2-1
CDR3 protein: CASSYTGSGNNEQFF
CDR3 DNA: TGTGCCAGCAGTTACACGGGGTCCGGGAACAATGAGCAGTTCTTC

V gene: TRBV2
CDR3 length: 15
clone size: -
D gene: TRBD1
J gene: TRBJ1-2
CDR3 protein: CASGGQGRANYGYTF
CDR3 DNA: TGTGCCAGCGGCGGACAGGGGAGGGCTAACTATGGCTACACCTTC

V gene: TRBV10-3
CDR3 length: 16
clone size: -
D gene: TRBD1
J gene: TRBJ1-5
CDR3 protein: CAISESGTDSNQPQHF
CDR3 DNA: TGTGCCATCAGTGAGTCCGGGACAGATAGCAATCAGCCCCAGCATTTT

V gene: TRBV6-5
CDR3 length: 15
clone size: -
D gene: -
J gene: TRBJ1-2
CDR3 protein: CASSYSINGRAGYTF
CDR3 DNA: TGTGCCAGCAGTTACTCAATAAACGGCAGGGCTGGCTACACCTTC

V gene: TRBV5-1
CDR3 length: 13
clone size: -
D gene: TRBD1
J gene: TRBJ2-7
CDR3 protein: CASTTGGLYEQYF
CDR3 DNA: TGCGCCAGCACGACAGGGGGCCTCTACGAGCAGTACTTC

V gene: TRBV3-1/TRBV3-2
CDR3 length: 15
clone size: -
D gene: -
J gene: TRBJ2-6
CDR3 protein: CASSPPSRGANVLTF
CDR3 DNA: TGTGCCAGCAGCCCCCCCTCGAGAGGGGCCAACGTCCTGACTTTC

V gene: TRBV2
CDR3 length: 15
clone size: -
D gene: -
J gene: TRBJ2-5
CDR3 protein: CASSPNRVSGETQYF
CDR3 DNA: TGTGCCAGCAGCCCAAATCGGGTGAGCGGGGAGACCCAGTACTTC

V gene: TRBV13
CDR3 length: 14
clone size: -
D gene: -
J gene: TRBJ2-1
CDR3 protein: CASSLVRARDEQFF
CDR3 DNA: TGTGCCAGCAGCTTAGTCAGGGCCCGGGATGAGCAGTTCTTC

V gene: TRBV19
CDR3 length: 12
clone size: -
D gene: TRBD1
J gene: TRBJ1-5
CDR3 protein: CASRTGRGPQHF
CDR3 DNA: TGTGCCAGCAGGACAGGCCGGGGGCCCCAGCATTTT

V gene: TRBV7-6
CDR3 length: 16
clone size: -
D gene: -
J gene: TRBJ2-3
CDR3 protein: CASSGPGGIFTDTQYF
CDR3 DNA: TGTGCCAGCAGTGGACCCGGAGGAATCTTCACAGATACGCAGTATTTT

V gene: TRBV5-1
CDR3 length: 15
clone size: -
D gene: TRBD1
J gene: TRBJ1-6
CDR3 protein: CASSPNGQGNSPLHF
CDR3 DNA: TGCGCCAGCAGCCCGAATGGACAGGGAAACTCACCCCTCCACTTT

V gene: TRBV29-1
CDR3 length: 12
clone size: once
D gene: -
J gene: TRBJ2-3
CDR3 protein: CSVDDYTDTQYF
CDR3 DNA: TGCAGCGTTGACGACTACACAGATACGCAGTATTTT

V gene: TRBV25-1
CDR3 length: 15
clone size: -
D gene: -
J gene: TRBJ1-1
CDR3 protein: CASSELGVMNTEAFF
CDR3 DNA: TGTGCCAGCAGTGAGTTAGGGGTAATGAACACTGAAGCTTTCTTT

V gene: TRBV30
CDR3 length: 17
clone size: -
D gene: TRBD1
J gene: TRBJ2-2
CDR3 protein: CAWGRYPGQSNTGELFF
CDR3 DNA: TGTGCCTGGGGCCGTTACCCGGGACAGTCGAACACCGGGGAGCTGTTTTTT

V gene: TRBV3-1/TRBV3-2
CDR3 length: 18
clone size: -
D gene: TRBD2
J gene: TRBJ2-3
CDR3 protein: CASSQWDRRGGQADTQYF
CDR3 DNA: TGTGCCAGCAGCCAATGGGATAGGCGGGGGGGCCAGGCGGATACGCAGTATTTT

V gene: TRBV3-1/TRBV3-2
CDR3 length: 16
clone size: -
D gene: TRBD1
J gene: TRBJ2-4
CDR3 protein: CASSYRDRGLKNIQYF
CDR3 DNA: TGTGCCAGCAGCTACCGGGACAGGGGCCTTAAAAACATTCAGTACTTC

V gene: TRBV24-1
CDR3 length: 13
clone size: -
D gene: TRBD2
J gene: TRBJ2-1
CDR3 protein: CATSVSGDNEQFF
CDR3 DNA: TGTGCCACCAGTGTAAGCGGGGATAATGAGCAGTTCTTC

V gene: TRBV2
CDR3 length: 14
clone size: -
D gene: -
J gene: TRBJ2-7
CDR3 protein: CASRLTDRPYEQYF
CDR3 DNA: TGTGCCAGCAGATTAACCGACAGACCCTACGAGCAGTACTTC

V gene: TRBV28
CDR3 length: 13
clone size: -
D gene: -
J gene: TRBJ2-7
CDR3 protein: CASSLREAYEQYF
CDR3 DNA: TGTGCCAGCAGTTTAAGGGAGGCCTACGAGCAGTACTTC

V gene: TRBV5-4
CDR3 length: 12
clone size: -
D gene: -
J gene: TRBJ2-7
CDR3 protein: CASSQQGHEQYF
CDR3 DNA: TGTGCCAGCAGCCAACAGGGACACGAGCAGTACTTC